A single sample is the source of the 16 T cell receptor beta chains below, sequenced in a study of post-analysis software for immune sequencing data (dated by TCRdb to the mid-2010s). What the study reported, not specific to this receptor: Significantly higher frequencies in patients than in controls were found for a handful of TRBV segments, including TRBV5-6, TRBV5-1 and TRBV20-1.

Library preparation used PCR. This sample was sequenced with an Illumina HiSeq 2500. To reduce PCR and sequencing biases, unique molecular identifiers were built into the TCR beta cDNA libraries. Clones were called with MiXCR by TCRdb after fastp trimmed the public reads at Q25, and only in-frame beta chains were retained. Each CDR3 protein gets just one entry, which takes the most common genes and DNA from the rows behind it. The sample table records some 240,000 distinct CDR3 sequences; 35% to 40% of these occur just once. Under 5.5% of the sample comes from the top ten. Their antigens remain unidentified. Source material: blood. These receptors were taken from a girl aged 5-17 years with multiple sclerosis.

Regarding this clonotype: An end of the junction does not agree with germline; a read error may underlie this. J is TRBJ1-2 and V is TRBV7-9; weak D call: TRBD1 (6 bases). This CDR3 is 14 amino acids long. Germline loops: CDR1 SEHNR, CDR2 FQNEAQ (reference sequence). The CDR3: CTSSLVSGEWGYTF. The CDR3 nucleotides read TGTACCAGCAGCTTAGTCTCAGGGGAATGGGGCTACACCTTC. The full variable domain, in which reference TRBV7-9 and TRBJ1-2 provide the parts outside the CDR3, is DTGVSQNPRHKITKRGQNVTFRCDPISEHNRLYWYRQTLGQGPEFLTYFQNEAQLEKSRLLSDRFSAERPKGSFSTLEIQRTEQGDSAMYLCTSSLVSGEWGYTFGSGTRLTVV.

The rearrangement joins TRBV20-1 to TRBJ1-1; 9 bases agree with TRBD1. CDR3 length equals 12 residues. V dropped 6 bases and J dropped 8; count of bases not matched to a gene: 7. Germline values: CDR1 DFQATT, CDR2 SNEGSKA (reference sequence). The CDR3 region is CSAQQGTGEAFF. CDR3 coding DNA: TGCAGTGCCCAACAGGGGACAGGGGAAGCTTTCTTT.

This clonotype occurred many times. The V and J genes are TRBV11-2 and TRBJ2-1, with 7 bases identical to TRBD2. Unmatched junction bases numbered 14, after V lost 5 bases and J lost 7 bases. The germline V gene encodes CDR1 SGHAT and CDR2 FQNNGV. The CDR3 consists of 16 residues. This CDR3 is CASSPSVVAGGNEQFF. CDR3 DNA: TGTGCCAGCAGCCCAAGCGTCGTAGCGGGCGGTAATGAGCAGTTCTTC.

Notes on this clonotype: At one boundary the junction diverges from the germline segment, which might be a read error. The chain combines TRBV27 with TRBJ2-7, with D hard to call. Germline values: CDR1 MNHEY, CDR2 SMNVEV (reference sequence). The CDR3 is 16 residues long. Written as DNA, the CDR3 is TGTGCCAGCAGTCTCATCGTTGGCGGAATCTATTACGGGCAGTACTTC. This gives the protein CASSLIVGGIYYGQYF.

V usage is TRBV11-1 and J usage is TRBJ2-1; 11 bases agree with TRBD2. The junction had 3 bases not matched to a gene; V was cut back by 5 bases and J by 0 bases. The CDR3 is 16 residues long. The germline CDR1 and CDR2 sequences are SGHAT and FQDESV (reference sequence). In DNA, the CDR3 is TGTGCCAGCAGCGGGACTAGCGGTTCCTCCTACAATGAGCAGTTCTTC. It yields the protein CASSGTSGSSYNEQFF.

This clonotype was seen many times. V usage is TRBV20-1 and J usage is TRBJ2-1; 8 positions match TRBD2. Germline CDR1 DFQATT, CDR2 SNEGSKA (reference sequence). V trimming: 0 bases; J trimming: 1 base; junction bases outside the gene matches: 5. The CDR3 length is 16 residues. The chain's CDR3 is CSAREASGPSYNEQFF. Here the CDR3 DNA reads TGCAGTGCTAGAGAGGCTAGCGGGCCATCCTACAATGAGCAGTTCTTC.

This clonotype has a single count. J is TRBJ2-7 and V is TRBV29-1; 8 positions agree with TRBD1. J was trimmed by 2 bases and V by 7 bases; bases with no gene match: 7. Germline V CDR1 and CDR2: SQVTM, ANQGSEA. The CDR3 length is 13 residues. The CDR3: CSAEQGGTYEQYF. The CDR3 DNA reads TGCAGCGCCGAACAGGGGGGAACCTACGAGCAGTACTTC.

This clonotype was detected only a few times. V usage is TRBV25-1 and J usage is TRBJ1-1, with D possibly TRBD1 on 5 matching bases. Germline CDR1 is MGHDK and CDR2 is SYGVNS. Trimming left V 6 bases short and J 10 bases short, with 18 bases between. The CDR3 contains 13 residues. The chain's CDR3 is CASRGAGWPIAFF. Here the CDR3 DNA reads TGTGCCAGCAGAGGGGCCGGTTGGCCCATAGCTTTCTTT.

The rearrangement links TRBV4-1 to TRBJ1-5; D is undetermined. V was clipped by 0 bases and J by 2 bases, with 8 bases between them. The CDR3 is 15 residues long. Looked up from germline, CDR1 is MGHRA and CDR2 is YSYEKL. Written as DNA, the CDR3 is TGCGCCAGCAGCCAAGAGGCAGGAGGCAATCAGCCCCAGCATTTT. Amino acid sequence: CASSQEAGGNQPQHF.

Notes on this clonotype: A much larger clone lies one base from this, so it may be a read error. Written as DNA, the CDR3 is TGTGCCGGCAGTTTTTCTAGCGTAAGACCTAAAGAGACCCAGTACTTC. Translated, it gives CAGSFSSVRPKETQYF. The chain joins TRBV28 to TRBJ2-7; D may be TRBD2 (6 bases). The better agreement between TRBJ2-5 and the DNA end casts doubt on the J call. The CDR3 extends over 16 amino acids. Germline V gene lookup returns CDR1 MDHEN and CDR2 SYDVKM.

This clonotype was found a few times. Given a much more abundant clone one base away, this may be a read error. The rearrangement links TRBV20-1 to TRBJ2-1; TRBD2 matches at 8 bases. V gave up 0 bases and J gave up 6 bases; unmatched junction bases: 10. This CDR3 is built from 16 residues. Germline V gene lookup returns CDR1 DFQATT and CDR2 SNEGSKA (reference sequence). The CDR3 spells CSARDLSGTRANEQFF. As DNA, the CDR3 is TGCAGTGCTAGAGACTTGTCCGGGACTAGGGCCAATGAGCAGTTCTTC.

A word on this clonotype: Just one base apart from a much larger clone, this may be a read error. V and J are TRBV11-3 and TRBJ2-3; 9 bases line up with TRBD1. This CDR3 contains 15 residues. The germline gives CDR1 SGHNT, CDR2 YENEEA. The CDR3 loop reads CACSPGTGSTDTQYF. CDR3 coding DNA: TGTGCCTGCAGTCCCGGGACAGGGAGTACAGATACGCAGTATTTT.

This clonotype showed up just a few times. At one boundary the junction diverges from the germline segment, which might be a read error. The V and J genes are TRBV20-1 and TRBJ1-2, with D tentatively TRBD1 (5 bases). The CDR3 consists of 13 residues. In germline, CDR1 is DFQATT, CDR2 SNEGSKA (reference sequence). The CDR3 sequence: CSAKGSGGYDYTF. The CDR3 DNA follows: TGCAGTGCTAAGGGCAGCGGGGGATATGACTACACCTTC.

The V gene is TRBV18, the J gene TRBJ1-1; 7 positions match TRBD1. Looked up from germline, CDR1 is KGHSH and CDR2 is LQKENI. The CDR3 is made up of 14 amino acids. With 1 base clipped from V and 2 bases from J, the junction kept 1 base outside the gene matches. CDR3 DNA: TGTGCCAGCTCACCACGGGACAGTAACACTGAAGCTTTCTTT. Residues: CASSPRDSNTEAFF.

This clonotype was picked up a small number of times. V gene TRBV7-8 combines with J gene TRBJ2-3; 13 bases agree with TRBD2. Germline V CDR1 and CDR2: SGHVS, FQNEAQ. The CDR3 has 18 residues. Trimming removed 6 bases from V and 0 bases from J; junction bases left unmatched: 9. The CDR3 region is CASSLPLAGGRSTDTQYF. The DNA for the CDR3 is TGTGCCAGCAGTTTGCCACTAGCGGGGGGGCGTAGCACAGATACGCAGTATTTT.

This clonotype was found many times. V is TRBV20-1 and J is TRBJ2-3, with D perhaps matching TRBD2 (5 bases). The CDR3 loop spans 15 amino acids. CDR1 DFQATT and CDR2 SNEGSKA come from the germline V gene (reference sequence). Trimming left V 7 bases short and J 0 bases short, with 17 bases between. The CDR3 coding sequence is TGCAGTGTTGGGAGCGGCCCCCAGAGCACAGATACGCAGTATTTT. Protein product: CSVGSGPQSTDTQYF.